The entry below gives a single T cell receptor beta chain sequence along with its context. These data are taken from a study of blood T cell repertoires in COVID-19. Study context: COVID-19 samples, acute and convalescent, were from the United States, Italy and Spain. PBMCs, B-cell-depleted T cells, or T cells provided the cDNA or gDNA that made up the material.

Under the authors' procedure: The authors estimated nucleated cell counts from reference gene primer amplification. Some clones are missing from TCRdb's copy, which holds only in-frame ones; the method was immunoSEQ multiplex PCR. V and J calls and clone size are copied from that table; D and trimming were computed from the DNA. The repertoire holds about 100,000 clones, around 88% seen once, with roughly 4.6% in the top ten. There are 17 residues in the CDR3. With V trimmed by 4 bases and J by 4 bases, 13 bases remained unmatched. Looked up from germline, CDR1 is MDHEN and CDR2 is SYDVKM. The clonotype comes from a human donor in a cohort sampled during active COVID-19. V and J are TRBV28 and TRBJ1-2; 9 bases agree with TRBD1. The sequenced sample was peripheral blood. The CDR3 reads CASSSYSGTGKIYGYTF. As DNA, the CDR3 is TGTGCCAGCAGTTCCTATTCCGGGACAGGGAAGATCTATGGCTACACCTTC.